This TCR beta chain was captured in a study of cytotoxic CD8 clonotypes in ibrutinib-treated CLL. Trimming removed 7 bases from V and 6 bases from J; junction bases left unmatched: 9. Germline V gene lookup returns CDR1 SNHLY and CDR2 FYNNEI. CDR3 length: 15 residues. Sequencing used immunoSEQ multiplex PCR; TCRdb keeps in-frame clones, though not all of them. This table holds about 11,000 clones, about 80% found once. Study results and limitations: Clonality was higher at baseline than in age-matched healthy donors and tracked circulating CD8+ T-cell counts.

This clone was detected only a few times. Its target is unknown. The input for sequencing was PBMCs, taken at disease progression, from a patient treated with ibrutinib. This chain connects TRBV2 to TRBJ2-1, with 10 bases that match TRBD1. The source is a human donor with chronic lymphocytic leukemia. In DNA, the CDR3 is TGTGCCAGCACTCCTGACAGGGGGCGGCCCAATGAGCAGTTCTTC. Protein product: CASTPDRGRPNEQFF. Full variable domain (remainder filled in from reference TRBV2 and TRBJ2-1): EPEVTQTPSHQVTQMGQEVILRCVPISNHLYFYWYRQILGQKVEFLVSFYNNEISEKSEIFDDQFSVERPDGSNFTLKIRSTKLEDSAMYFCASTPDRGRPNEQFFGPGTRLTVL.